One and the same sample provided the 16 T cell receptor beta chains below, sequenced in a study of blood T cells in healthy people across ages. Using a J-beta primer mix together with a sample-barcoded 5' primer, a second PCR was run for roughly 6 to 12 cycles. TCRdb re-called the 5' RACE reads through MiXCR, storing one row per CDR3 protein. The table includes approximately 490,000 distinct CDR3 sequences, around 24% detected once. This same sample was also taken into another study, of T cells of mothers and their children.

Sequencing was performed on blood. Receptor source: a boy aged 5-17 years in good health.

This clonotype was seen a few times. V usage is TRBV24-1 and J usage is TRBJ2-1; TRBD2 matches 12 bases. In germline, CDR1 is KGHDR, CDR2 SFDVKD. The CDR3 spans 16 residues. V shed 5 bases, J shed 4 bases, and the junction held 5 bases outside the gene matches. The CDR3 bases are TGTGCCACCAGTGCCGCCGGACTAGCGGGGTACAATGAGCAGTTCTTC. It translates to CATSAAGLAGYNEQFF.

In this sample, this clonotype turned up a few times. The genes are TRBV6-5 and TRBJ2-1; 7 nucleotides line up with TRBD1. The end of the DNA fits TRBJ2-5 better, so the J call may be wrong. CDR1 MNHEY and CDR2 SVGAGI come from the germline V gene. The CDR3 runs 14 residues. CDR3 amino acids: CASSYEGQEETQYF. CDR3 sequence (DNA): TGTGCCAGCAGTTACGAAGGACAGGAAGAGACCCAGTACTTC.

The CDR3 sequence is CASSFRRTQETQYF. CDR3 sequence (DNA): TGTGCCAGCAGCTTCCGACGGACCCAAGAGACCCAGTACTTC. The chain combines TRBV5-4 with TRBJ2-5; no definite D call. Germline CDR1 reads SGHNT; CDR2 reads YYREEE (reference sequence). The germline V and J ends were trimmed by 2 bases and 1 base, with 9 bases remaining between them. The CDR3 runs 14 residues.

The chain has TRBV7-6 and TRBJ2-5; D not resolved. The closer fit of TRBJ2-7 to the DNA end suggests the J call may be wrong. Per the germline V gene, CDR1 is SGHVS and CDR2 is FNYEAQ. The CDR3 is made up of 13 amino acids. In nucleotides, the CDR3 is TGTGCCAGCAGCTCTCAAAACCTAGGCGAGCAGTACTTC. Amino acid sequence: CASSSQNLGEQYF.

For this clonotype: At one end the junction does not follow the germline gene, possibly because of a read error. This chain connects TRBV4-3 to TRBJ2-1, with 10 bases lining up with TRBD2. The germline V gene has CDR1 LGHNA and CDR2 YSLEER. This CDR3 contains 17 residues. The DNA of the CDR3 is TGCGCCAGCGGCCAAGATCAGACTAGCGGGCCCTACAATGAGCAGTTCTTC. This codes for CASGQDQTSGPYNEQFF.

This clonotype was picked up a small number of times. A read error is likely, as this CDR3 ends without the conserved phenylalanine or tryptophan. This chain links TRBV7-6 with TRBJ1-1, with D tentatively TRBD1 (5 bases). Germline V lookup: CDR1 SGHVS, CDR2 FNYEAQ. V was cut by 7 bases and J by 1 base, with 13 bases left in between. The CDR3 is 14 amino acids. The CDR3 sequence is CASNRPGQNTEAFL. In nucleotides, the CDR3 is TGTGCCAGCAACCGACCCGGACAGAACACTGAAGCTTTCCTT.

This clonotype turned up a few times. The rearrangement uses TRBV9 and TRBJ2-7, with a weak D call TRBD2 (6 bases). The J call may be faulty, since TRBJ2-1 better matches the DNA end. Per germline, CDR1 SGDLS and CDR2 YYNGEE. The CDR3 consists of 15 residues. The chain's CDR3 is CASSAPGTGYNEQFF. In DNA, the CDR3 is TGTGCCAGCAGCGCCCCCGGGACTGGCTACAATGAGCAGTTCTTC.

This rearrangement joins TRBV28 to TRBJ1-5, with D uncertain. This CDR3 has 13 residues. The V gene's germline CDR1 is MDHEN and CDR2 SYDVKM. Trimming cost V 0 bases and J 6 bases, with 6 bases left between them. CDR3 in DNA: TGTGCCAGCAGTTTATGGGGAGCTCAGCCCCAGCATTTT. This sequence encodes CASSLWGAQPQHF.

This clonotype appeared a few times. The chain recombines TRBV5-1 with TRBJ2-7, with 10 bases that match TRBD2. The V and J ends lost 0 bases and 9 bases, in that order; junction bases with no gene match: 3. The V gene's germline CDR1 is SGHRS and CDR2 YFSETQ. The CDR3 runs to 13 residues. The CDR3 reads CASSLDLAGVQYF. The CDR3 bases are TGCGCCAGCAGCTTGGACCTAGCGGGAGTGCAGTACTTC.

The rearrangement uses TRBV4-3 and TRBJ1-1; 11 positions match TRBD1. The germline gives CDR1 LGHNA, CDR2 YSLEER. Trimming at V came to 5 bases and at J to 6 bases, leaving 2 bases not matched to a gene. The CDR3 runs to 13 residues. CDR3 sequence: CASSWGQGAEAFF. For the CDR3, the DNA is TGCGCCAGCAGCTGGGGACAGGGGGCTGAAGCTTTCTTT.

CDR3 residues: CASSQEASGNYEQYF. CDR3 coding DNA: TGTGCCAGCAGCCAAGAAGCTAGCGGGAATTACGAGCAGTACTTC. The chain recombines TRBV4-2 with TRBJ2-5; 9 positions match TRBD2. The last part of the DNA fits TRBJ2-7 better; the J call may be wrong. Germline V gene sequence: CDR1 LGHNA, CDR2 YNFKEQ. The CDR3 extends over 15 amino acids.

The sample holds many counts of this clonotype. The chain recombines TRBV27 with TRBJ2-3; D is unresolved. CDR1 is MNHEY, CDR2 SMNVEV, per germline (reference sequence). With 2 bases removed from V and 1 base from J, the gap between germline ends came to 4 bases. This CDR3 comprises 13 residues. The CDR3 here is CASSLGRTDTQYF. CDR3 in DNA: TGTGCCAGCAGTTTAGGACGCACAGATACGCAGTATTTT.

This clonotype was found a few times. The genes are TRBV5-1 and TRBJ1-2; D ambiguous. Trimming removed 1 base from V and 4 bases from J, with 17 bases in between. The germline gives CDR1 SGHRS, CDR2 YFSETQ. CDR3 length: 16 amino acids. The CDR3 sequence: CASSLLTAAAVYGYTF. The CDR3 coding sequence is TGCGCCAGCAGCTTGTTAACGGCAGCCGCAGTCTATGGCTACACCTTC.

V and J are TRBV20-1 and TRBJ2-5, with 8 bases identical to TRBD2. Germline CDR1 and CDR2: DFQATT and SNEGSKA (reference sequence). This CDR3 contains 13 residues. Trimming at V came to 3 bases and at J to 5 bases, leaving 5 bases not matched to a gene. The CDR3 sequence is CSASGGALETQYF. CDR3 DNA sequence: TGCAGTGCTAGCGGGGGGGCTCTGGAGACCCAGTACTTC.

V usage is TRBV24-1 and J usage is TRBJ2-3, with D possibly being TRBD1 (6 bases). V lost 9 bases and J lost 3, with 15 bases in between. The CDR3 totals 14 residues. Germline V gene lookup returns CDR1 KGHDR and CDR2 SFDVKD. CDR3 DNA: TGTGCCACCTCACGGGCAGGGGAGACAGATACGCAGTATTTT. Its protein product is CATSRAGETDTQYF.

The sample holds a few counts of this clonotype. This chain uses TRBV5-1 with TRBJ1-2; weak D call: TRBD1 (6 bases). V lost 4 bases, J lost 8 bases, and 18 bases lay in between. The V gene's germline CDR1 is SGHRS and CDR2 YFSETQ. This CDR3 is built from 14 residues. CDR3 in amino acids: CASSQDSQGFGYTF. In DNA form, the CDR3 reads TGCGCCAGCAGCCAGGACTCACAGGGCTTCGGCTACACCTTC.